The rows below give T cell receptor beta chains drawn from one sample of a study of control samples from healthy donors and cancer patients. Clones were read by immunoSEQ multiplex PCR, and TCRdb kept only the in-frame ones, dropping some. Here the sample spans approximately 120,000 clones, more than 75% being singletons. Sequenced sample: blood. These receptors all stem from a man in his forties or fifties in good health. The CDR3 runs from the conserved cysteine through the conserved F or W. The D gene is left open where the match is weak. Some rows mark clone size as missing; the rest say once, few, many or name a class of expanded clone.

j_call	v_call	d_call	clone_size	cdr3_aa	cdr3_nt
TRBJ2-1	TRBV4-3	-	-	CASSQDPSSPYNEQFF	TGCGCCAGCAGCCAAGATCCGAGTTCCCCCTACAATGAGCAGTTCTTC
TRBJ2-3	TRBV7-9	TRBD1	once	CASSLVGGGDTQYF	TGTGCCAGCAGCTTAGTAGGGGGCGGAGATACGCAGTATTTT
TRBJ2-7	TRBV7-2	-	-	CASGTSLRQYF	TGTGCCAGCGGCACCTCACTACGGCAGTACTTC
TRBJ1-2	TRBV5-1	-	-	CASSLNSYGYTF	TGCGCCAGCAGCTTAAACAGTTATGGCTACACCTTC
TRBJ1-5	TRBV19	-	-	CASSIPGAARVNQPQHF	TGTGCCAGTAGTATCCCAGGAGCGGCCAGGGTGAATCAGCCCCAGCATTTT
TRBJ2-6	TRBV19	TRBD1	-	CASSSTGVGANVLTF	TGTGCCAGTAGTAGCACAGGGGTCGGGGCCAACGTCCTGACTTTC
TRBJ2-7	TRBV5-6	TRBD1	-	CASSFSGTGGDEQYF	TGTGCCAGCAGTTTTTCTGGGACAGGGGGCGACGAGCAGTACTTC
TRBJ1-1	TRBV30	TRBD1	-	CAWTDPRGWNTEAFF	TGTGCCTGGACCGACCCCAGGGGGTGGAACACTGAAGCTTTCTTT
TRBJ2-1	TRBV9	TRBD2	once	CASSVELAGGSSYNEQFF	TGTGCCAGCAGCGTAGAACTAGCGGGGGGGAGCTCCTACAATGAGCAGTTCTTC
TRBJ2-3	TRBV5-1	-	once	CASSWGSDTDTQYF	TGCGCCAGCAGCTGGGGTAGCGACACAGATACGCAGTATTTT
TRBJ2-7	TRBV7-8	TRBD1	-	CASSLGQGNEQYF	TGTGCCAGCAGCTTAGGACAGGGGAACGAGCAGTACTTC
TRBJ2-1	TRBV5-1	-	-	CASSPTPQTSNEQFF	TGCGCCAGCAGCCCCACCCCGCAGACGAGCAATGAGCAGTTCTTC
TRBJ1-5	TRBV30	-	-	CAWSKGLVNQPQHF	TGTGCCTGGAGTAAGGGACTCGTCAATCAGCCCCAGCATTTT
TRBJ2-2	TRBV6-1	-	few	CASSELEPGELFF	TGTGCCAGCAGTGAATTGGAGCCCGGGGAGCTGTTTTTT
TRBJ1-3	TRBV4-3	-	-	CASSQESGNTIYF	TGCGCCAGCAGCCAAGAGTCTGGAAACACCATATATTTT
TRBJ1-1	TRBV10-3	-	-	CAISGDTRRGNTEAFF	TGTGCCATCAGTGGGGACACGAGGAGAGGGAACACTGAAGCTTTCTTT
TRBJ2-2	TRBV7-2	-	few	CASSLGPRGNTGELFF	TGTGCCAGCAGCTTAGGTCCCAGAGGAAACACCGGGGAGCTGTTTTTT
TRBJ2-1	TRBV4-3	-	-	CASSQDLGGGFNEQFF	TGCGCCAGCAGCCAAGATCTGGGGGGGGGCTTCAATGAGCAGTTCTTC
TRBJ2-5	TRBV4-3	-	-	CASSQRNQETQYF	TGCGCCAGCAGCCAGCGGAATCAAGAGACCCAGTACTTC
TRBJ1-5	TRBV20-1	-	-	CSASGRGTVQPQHF	TGCAGTGCTAGTGGCAGGGGAACGGTTCAGCCCCAGCATTTT
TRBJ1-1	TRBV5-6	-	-	CASRQRGTEAFF	TGTGCCAGCAGACAGAGAGGGACTGAAGCTTTCTTT
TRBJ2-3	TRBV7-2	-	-	CASSLVTAASSTDTQYF	TGTGCCAGCAGCTTAGTTACGGCGGCTTCTAGCACAGATACGCAGTATTTT
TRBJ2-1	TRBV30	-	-	CAWSRGGDGNEQFF	TGTGCCTGGAGTCGAGGGGGGGACGGTAATGAGCAGTTCTTC
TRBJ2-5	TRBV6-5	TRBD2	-	CASSYSSGGGETQYF	TGTGCCAGCAGTTATTCTAGCGGGGGGGGCGAGACCCAGTACTTC
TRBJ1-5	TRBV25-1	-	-	CASSAGQLGSSQHF	TGTGCCAGCAGTGCCGGACAGTTAGGCTCGTCCCAGCATTTT
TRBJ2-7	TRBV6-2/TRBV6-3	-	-	CASSYSVKGASKYF	TGTGCCAGCAGTTACTCGGTGAAGGGCGCATCGAAGTACTTC
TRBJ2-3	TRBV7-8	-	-	CASSLDHSGTQYF	TGTGCCAGCAGCTTAGATCATAGTGGTACGCAGTATTTT